This TCR beta chain is from a study of T cells in Graves' hyperthyroidism and ophthalmopathy. Points from the study as a whole: Blood also carried most thyroid clonotypes expanded above 0.001.

Germline V gives CDR1 MGHDK, CDR2 SYGVNS. The CDR3 runs 15 residues. The V end was cut by 1 base, the J end by 3 bases, with 12 bases between. This clonotype was recorded many times. Antigen specificity is unknown. It was RNA transcripts that yielded the amplified TCR beta CDR3 regions. HTBI primers were used for first-round RT-PCR of the TCR CDR3. Each CDR3 protein is one row after TCRdb ran MiXCR on the multiplex PCR reads. The data contain hundreds of thousands of distinct CDR3 sequences, approximately 13% of them singletons. Material: blood. The origin of this receptor is a woman aged 18-29 years with Graves' hyperthyroidism. The chain couples TRBV25-1 to TRBJ1-2; a weak D match, TRBD1 (5 bases). In nucleotides, the CDR3 is TGTGCCAGCAGTGAATCTGGGGCAGGAGACTATGGCTACACCTTC. It yields the protein CASSESGAGDYGYTF.